These 4 T cell receptor beta chains came from one sample sequenced in a study of blood T cell repertoires in COVID-19. Some clones are missing from TCRdb's copy, which holds only in-frame ones; the method was immunoSEQ multiplex PCR. The sample consists of fewer than 350,000 clones, over 75% of them appearing once. The sequenced material came from peripheral blood. These receptors came from a man younger than 35 with active or convalescent COVID-19.

The chain links TRBV19 to TRBJ2-2; 11 bases align to TRBD2. CDR1 is LNHDA, CDR2 SQIVND, per germline (reference sequence). With 8 bases clipped from V and 4 bases from J, the junction kept 12 bases outside the gene matches. This CDR3 has 17 residues. The CDR3 spells CASVPSGGMLGTGELFF. In nucleotides, the CDR3 is TGTGCCAGTGTTCCTAGCGGGGGGATGTTGGGCACCGGGGAGCTGTTTTTT.

This clone was observed a few times. The genes are TRBV6-5 and TRBJ1-1, with unresolved D. CDR1 is MNHEY, CDR2 SVGAGI, per germline. CDR3 length: 15 amino acids. The V gene lost 0 bases and the J gene lost 0 bases, with 8 bases spanning the gap. The CDR3 here is CASSYSRRMNTEAFF. In nucleotides, the CDR3 is TGTGCCAGCAGTTACTCGAGGAGGATGAACACTGAAGCTTTCTTT.

V and J are TRBV15 and TRBJ1-2, with TRBD1 as a possible D gene (5 bases). The V end was cut by 4 bases, the J end by 3 bases, with 12 bases between. CDR1 and CDR2 (germline): LNHNV, YYDKDF (reference sequence). The CDR3 covers 14 residues. CDR3 loop: CATSTRTNYYGYTF. Here the CDR3 DNA reads TGTGCCACCAGCACCAGGACAAACTACTATGGCTACACCTTC.

J is TRBJ1-2 and V is TRBV7-9; 8 bases are shared with TRBD1. The CDR3 is 15 amino acids. With 2 bases clipped from V and 5 bases from J, the junction kept 7 bases outside the gene matches. Germline-derived CDR1 and CDR2 are SEHNR and FQNEAQ (reference sequence). CDR3 DNA: TGTGCCAGCAGCTTATTGGACAGGGAGATGTATGGCTACACCTTC. Its protein is CASSLLDREMYGYTF.